This passage covers 5 T cell receptor beta chains from one sample sequenced in a study of T cells in Graves' hyperthyroidism and ophthalmopathy. Amplification targeted TCR beta CDR3 regions from RNA transcripts. First-round RT-PCR targeting the TCR CDR3 was performed with the HTBI primer set. TCRdb used MiXCR to reprocess the multiplex PCR reads, holding one entry per CDR3 protein. The sample lists about 840,000 distinct CDR3 sequences, about 38% seen once, with approximately 8.7% in the top ten. Sequenced: blood. The receptor source for this set is a man younger than 30 with Graves' hyperthyroidism.

V gene TRBV7-9 combines with J gene TRBJ2-7; D might be TRBD1 (5 bases). The CDR3 runs to 14 residues. V lost 4 bases to trimming and J lost 0 bases, with 10 bases between them. Per germline, CDR1 SEHNR and CDR2 FQNEAQ (reference sequence). CDR3 in DNA: TGTGCCAGCAGCTCCACGGACACCTCCTACGAGCAGTACTTC. Its protein is CASSSTDTSYEQYF.

This clonotype was seen ten or more times. This chain uses TRBV20-1 with TRBJ2-5; 10 bases are a match to TRBD1. The CDR3 has 14 residues. Germline V gives CDR1 DFQATT, CDR2 SNEGSKA (reference sequence). The trim removed 2 bases at V and 5 bases at J, leaving 5 bases unmatched. The CDR3: CSARRTGGDETQYF. CDR3 coding DNA: TGCAGTGCTAGACGGACAGGGGGTGACGAGACCCAGTACTTC.

The genes are TRBV29-1 and TRBJ1-1, with D possibly matching TRBD1 (5 bases). V was pared by 8 bases and J by 4 bases, with 11 bases between. CDR1 and CDR2 (germline): SQVTM, ANQGSEA. The CDR3 runs 11 residues. The CDR3 protein is CSSYRGTEAFF. Here the CDR3 DNA reads TGCAGCAGTTATAGGGGCACTGAAGCTTTCTTT.

To note about this clonotype: A read error may explain this, as a much larger clone is one base away. This chain uses TRBV20-1 with TRBJ2-7; the D is unclear. The germline gives CDR1 DFQATT, CDR2 SNEGSKA (reference sequence). The germline V and J ends were trimmed by 0 bases and 0 bases, with 6 bases remaining between them. This CDR3 is built from 13 residues. The CDR3 bases are TGCAGTGCTAGAGACACTAACTCCTACGAGCAGTACTTC. Amino acids: CSARDTNSYEQYF.

This clonotype was detected ten times or more. CDR3 protein: CAIRGIAGGPHEQYF. CDR3 nucleotides: TGTGCCATCAGGGGAATAGCGGGAGGGCCCCACGAGCAGTACTTC. The rearrangement links TRBV10-3 to TRBJ2-7; TRBD2 matches at 11 bases. There are 15 residues in the CDR3. Trimming took 6 bases from V and 5 from J; bases not matched to a gene: 9. Germline V gene lookup returns CDR1 ENHRY and CDR2 SYGVKD.